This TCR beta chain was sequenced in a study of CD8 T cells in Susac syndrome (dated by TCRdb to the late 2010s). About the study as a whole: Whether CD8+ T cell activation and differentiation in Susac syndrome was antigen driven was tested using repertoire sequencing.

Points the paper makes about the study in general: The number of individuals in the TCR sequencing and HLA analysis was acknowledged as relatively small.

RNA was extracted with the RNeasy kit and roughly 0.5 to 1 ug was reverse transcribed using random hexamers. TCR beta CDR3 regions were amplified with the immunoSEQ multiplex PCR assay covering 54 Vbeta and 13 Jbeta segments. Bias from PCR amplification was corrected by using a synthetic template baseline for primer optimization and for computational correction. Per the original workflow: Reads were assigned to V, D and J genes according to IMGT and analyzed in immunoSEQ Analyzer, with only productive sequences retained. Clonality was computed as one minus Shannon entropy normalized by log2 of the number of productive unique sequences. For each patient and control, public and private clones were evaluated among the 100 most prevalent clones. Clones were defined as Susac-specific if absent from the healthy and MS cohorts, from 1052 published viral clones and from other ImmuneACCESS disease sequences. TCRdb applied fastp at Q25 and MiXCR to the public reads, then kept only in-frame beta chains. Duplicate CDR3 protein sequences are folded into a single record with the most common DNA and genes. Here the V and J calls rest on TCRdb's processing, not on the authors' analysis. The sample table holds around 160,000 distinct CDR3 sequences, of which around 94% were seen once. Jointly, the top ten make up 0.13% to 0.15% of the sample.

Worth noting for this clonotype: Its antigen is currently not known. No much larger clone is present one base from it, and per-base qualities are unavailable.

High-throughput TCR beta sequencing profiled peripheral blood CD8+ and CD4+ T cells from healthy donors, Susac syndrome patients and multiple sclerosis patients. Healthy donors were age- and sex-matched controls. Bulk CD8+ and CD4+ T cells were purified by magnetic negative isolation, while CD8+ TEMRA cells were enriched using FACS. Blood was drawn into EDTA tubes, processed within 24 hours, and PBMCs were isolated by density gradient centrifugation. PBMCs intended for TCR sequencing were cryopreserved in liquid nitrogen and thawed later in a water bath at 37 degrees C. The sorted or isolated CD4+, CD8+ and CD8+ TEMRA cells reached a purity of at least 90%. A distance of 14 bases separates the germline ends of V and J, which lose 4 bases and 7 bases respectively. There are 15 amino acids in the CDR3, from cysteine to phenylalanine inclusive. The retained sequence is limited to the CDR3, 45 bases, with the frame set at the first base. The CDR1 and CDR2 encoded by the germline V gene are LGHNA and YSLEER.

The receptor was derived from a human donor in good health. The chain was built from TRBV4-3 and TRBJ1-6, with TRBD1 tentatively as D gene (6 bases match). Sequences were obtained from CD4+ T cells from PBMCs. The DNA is TGCGCCAGCAGCCTAGGGGACACAGGGAATTCACCCCTCCACTTT. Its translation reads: CASSLGDTGNSPLHF.